These 25 T cell receptor beta chains came from one sample sequenced in a study of graft-versus-host responses after intestinal transplantation. Profiled with immunoSEQ multiplex PCR; TCRdb holds only in-frame clones, not every one. Of about 73,000 clones listed, 90% were seen once; the top ten hold about 4.2%. The antigens for these receptors are not known. The source was unstimulated CD8+ T cells sorted from spleen or lymph node cells, collected before transplant. These receptors were obtained from a human donor who was the organ donor for an intestinal transplant.

This chain connects TRBV25-1 to TRBJ2-3; D is possibly TRBD2 (5 bases). CDR3 length: 15 residues. Between the trimmed V and J ends, which lost 0 bases and 0 bases, there was a span of 7 bases. The germline V gene encodes CDR1 MGHDK and CDR2 SYGVNS. The CDR3, as DNA: TGTGCCAGCAGTGAATATCCGGGGAGCACAGATACGCAGTATTTT. It specifies CASSEYPGSTDTQYF. Complete variable domain (other parts from reference TRBV25-1 and TRBJ2-3): EADIYQTPRYLVIGTGKKITLECSQTMGHDKMYWYQQDPGMELHLIHYSYGVNSTEKGDLSSESTVSRIRTEHFPLTLESARPSHTSQYLCASSEYPGSTDTQYFGPGTRLTVL.

This chain connects TRBV27 to TRBJ1-1; perhaps TRBD1 as D (6 bases). V lost 5 bases to trimming and J lost 4 bases, with 32 bases between them. The germline V gene has CDR1 MNHEY and CDR2 SMNVEV (reference sequence). This CDR3 region has 20 residues. CDR3 DNA: TGTGCCAGCAGTCCTCTGGTACCTTCGGGGGGCGCGGATCCGACCACTGAAGCTTTCTTT. It encodes CASSPLVPSGGADPTTEAFF.

J is TRBJ2-1 and V is TRBV13; D not certain. The germline V gene encodes CDR1 PRHDT and CDR2 FYEKMQ (reference sequence). The germline V and J ends were trimmed by 1 base and 8 bases, with 15 bases remaining between them. The CDR3 has 15 residues. The CDR3 region has the DNA TGTGCCAGCAGCTTAGCGCTGGAGAACTCGGATGAGCAGTTCTTC. Translated, it gives CASSLALENSDEQFF.

The rearrangement joins TRBV28 to TRBJ2-3; 8 nucleotides align to TRBD1. The CDR3 runs to 15 residues. Trimming removed 1 base from V and 6 bases from J; junction bases left unmatched: 6. The germline CDR1 and CDR2 sequences are MDHEN and SYDVKM. CDR3 coding DNA: TGTGCCAGCAGTTTATACGCAGGGGGCGCGGATACGCAGTATTTT. Translated: CASSLYAGGADTQYF.

The chain employs TRBV29-1 and TRBJ2-1, with D maybe TRBD1 (5 bases). V was trimmed by 3 bases and J by 6 bases, leaving 15 bases between them. The CDR3 is 14 amino acids. Germline V gene data show CDR1 as SQVTM and CDR2 as ANQGSEA. Written as DNA, the CDR3 is TGCAGCGTTGACGACAGTGGGCTGGGCAATGAGCAGTTCTTC. This encodes CSVDDSGLGNEQFF.

The chain is built from TRBV7-8 and TRBJ1-4; no definite D call. Per germline, CDR1 SGHVS and CDR2 FQNEAQ. The V gene lost 4 bases and the J gene lost 8 bases, with 17 bases spanning the gap. CDR3 length: 15 residues. CDR3 amino acids: CASSSLVGVGEKLFF. As DNA, the CDR3 is TGTGCCAGCAGCTCCCTGGTGGGAGTAGGCGAAAAACTGTTTTTT.

The chain couples TRBV6-5 to TRBJ2-5; TRBD1 matches 10 bases. J lost 4 bases, V lost 0 bases, and 2 bases had no gene match. CDR1 and CDR2 from the germline V gene are MNHEY and SVGAGI. This CDR3 has 15 residues. CDR3 in DNA: TGTGCCAGCAGTTACTCGGGGACAGGGGTAGAGACCCAGTACTTC. This sequence encodes CASSYSGTGVETQYF.

The chain recombines TRBV18 with TRBJ1-5; no definite D call. Trimming cost V 5 bases and J 10 bases, with 18 bases left between them. Germline loops: CDR1 KGHSH, CDR2 LQKENI. This CDR3 region has 14 residues. The CDR3 region is CASSSRGGFGPQHF. CDR3 in DNA: TGTGCCAGCTCATCCCGAGGAGGGTTCGGACCCCAGCATTTT.

The J gene is TRBJ2-7, the V gene TRBV5-3; 8 nucleotides line up with TRBD1. TRBV5-3 is treated as an ORF (open reading frame) with a function not yet certain. CDR3 length: 17 residues. Germline trimming cut 4 bases from V and 5 bases from J; bases unmatched to any gene: 17. CDR3 nucleotides: TGTGCCAGAAGCCCAACTTCGCTGGACAGGGTGGACCACGAGCAGTACGTC. Encoded protein: CARSPTSLDRVDHEQYV.

This sequence joins TRBV30 and TRBJ1-2, with D possibly being TRBD1 (5 bases). The ends were cut back, 4 bases at V and 4 bases at J, with 10 bases in the middle. Germline V gene data show CDR1 as GTSNPN and CDR2 as SVGIG (reference sequence). The CDR3 loop spans 12 amino acids. The CDR3 DNA reads TGTGCCTGGACTCCGACAGTCTATGGCTACACCTTC. Protein: CAWTPTVYGYTF. The full variable domain, its missing parts supplied by reference TRBV30 and TRBJ1-2, is SQTIHQWPATLVQPVGSPLSLECTVEGTSNPNLYWYRQAAGRGLQLLFYSVGIGQISSEVPQNLSASRPQDRQFILSSKKLLLSDSGFYLCAWTPTVYGYTFGSGTRLTVV.

This clone was detected a few times. This sequence joins TRBV6-6 and TRBJ1-1, with 7 positions matching TRBD1. This CDR3 spans 11 amino acids. CDR1 MNHNY and CDR2 SVGAGI come from the germline V gene (reference sequence). V trimming: 10 bases; J trimming: 4 bases; junction bases outside the gene matches: 3. Here the CDR3 DNA reads TGTGCCACCGGGACAGTCACTGAAGCTTTCTTT. This codes for CATGTVTEAFF.

CDR3 residues: CASSSGDYEQYV. DNA of the CDR3: TGTGCCAGCAGCTCCGGGGACTACGAGCAGTACGTC. The chain recombines TRBV28 with TRBJ2-7; a possible D gene is TRBD2 (5 bases). The CDR3 runs to 12 residues. Looked up from germline, CDR1 is MDHEN and CDR2 is SYDVKM. V lost 6 bases and J lost 3, with 9 bases in between.

The CDR3 DNA is TGTGCCAGCAGTGAAGGCCTCGAGGGTAATGGCTACACCTTC. It specifies CASSEGLEGNGYTF. The chain joins TRBV6-5 to TRBJ1-2; no clear D. V lost 5 bases to trimming and J lost 6 bases, with 16 bases between them. Germline CDR1 reads MNHEY; CDR2 reads SVGAGI. The CDR3 has 14 residues.

This clone appeared once. The chain is built from TRBV4-3 and TRBJ1-2; 7 nucleotides line up with TRBD1. Germline V lookup: CDR1 LGHNA, CDR2 YSLEER. The V and J ends lost 0 bases and 4 bases, in that order; junction bases with no gene match: 11. This CDR3 contains 17 residues. Here the CDR3 reads CASSQDFMQGDLYGYTF. Written as DNA, the CDR3 is TGCGCCAGCAGCCAAGATTTCATGCAGGGGGATCTCTATGGCTACACCTTC.

The chain is built from TRBV2 and TRBJ1-4, with D perhaps matching TRBD1 (6 bases). This CDR3 is built from 14 residues. V gave up 4 bases and J gave up 2 bases, with 8 bases separating them. CDR1 SNHLY and CDR2 FYNNEI come from the germline V gene. CDR3 amino acids: CASSAGQTNEKLFF. In nucleotides, the CDR3 is TGTGCCAGCAGTGCTGGACAGACTAATGAAAAACTGTTTTTT.

The chain carries TRBV7-9 and TRBJ1-5, with D tentatively TRBD1 (5 bases). This CDR3 is 16 amino acids long. The germline V gene encodes CDR1 SEHNR and CDR2 FQNEAQ (reference sequence). V was cut by 5 bases and J by 7 bases, with 21 bases left in between. The CDR3 DNA reads TGTGCCAGCAGCCCTTCCTTAACAGGTTCGGAGCAGCCCCAGCATTTT. This gives the protein CASSPSLTGSEQPQHF.

V usage is TRBV7-6 and J usage is TRBJ2-1; 9 nucleotides match TRBD2. Germline trimming cut 0 bases from V and 5 bases from J; bases unmatched to any gene: 5. Germline loops: CDR1 SGHVS, CDR2 FNYEAQ. This CDR3 region has 16 residues. The CDR3 DNA follows: TGTGCCAGCAGCTTAGCGATGGCTAGCGGGGACAATGAGCAGTTCTTC. Its protein product is CASSLAMASGDNEQFF.

This sequence joins TRBV4-1 and TRBJ2-2; 10 bases align to TRBD2. Unmatched junction bases numbered 5, after V lost 3 bases and J lost 7 bases. The germline CDR1 and CDR2 sequences are MGHRA and YSYEKL. This CDR3 is built from 15 residues. CDR3 in amino acids: CASSHLAGAGGELFF. In DNA, the CDR3 is TGCGCCAGCAGCCACCTAGCGGGGGCTGGCGGGGAGCTGTTTTTT.

The chain links TRBV7-6 to TRBJ1-1, with D possibly matching TRBD1 (5 bases). Germline CDR1 is SGHVS and CDR2 is FNYEAQ. The CDR3 contains 15 residues. With 4 bases removed from V and 3 bases from J, the gap between germline ends came to 15 bases. The CDR3 DNA reads TGTGCCAGCAGCTCTCGACTGGGAGGGGACACTGAAGCTTTCTTT. As protein: CASSSRLGGDTEAFF.

The chain combines TRBV28 with TRBJ2-3, with 11 bases lining up with TRBD2. The germline gives CDR1 MDHEN, CDR2 SYDVKM. There are 17 residues in the CDR3. The trim removed 3 bases at V and 5 bases at J, leaving 10 bases unmatched. CDR3 coding DNA: TGTGCCAGCAGTTTGGGGATAGCGGGGGGGCAGGGAGATACGCAGTATTTT. Translated, it gives CASSLGIAGGQGDTQYF.

This chain links TRBV28 with TRBJ1-5; possible D gene TRBD1, 5 bases. The ends were cut back, 4 bases at V and 4 bases at J, with 8 bases in the middle. Germline CDR1 reads MDHEN; CDR2 reads SYDVKM. The length of the CDR3 is 13 residues. CDR3 nucleotide sequence: TGTGCCAGCAGTTCGACAGAGAATCAGCCCCAGCATTTT. Its translation: CASSSTENQPQHF. The full variable domain, completed using reference TRBV28 and TRBJ1-5, is DVKVTQSSRYLVKRTGEKVFLECVQDMDHENMFWYRQDPGLGLRLIYFSYDVKMKEKGDIPEGYSVSREKKERFSLILESASTNQTSMYLCASSSTENQPQHFGDGTRLSIL.

The count of this clone is one. The V call is TRBV7-2, the J call TRBJ1-6, with 9 positions matching TRBD1. The CDR3 runs to 16 residues. With V trimmed by 4 bases and J by 7 bases, 8 bases remained unmatched. CDR1 and CDR2 from the germline V gene are SGHTA and FQGNSA. The CDR3 loop is CASSSSTGGINSPLHF. Here the CDR3 DNA reads TGTGCCAGCAGCTCGTCAACAGGGGGCATCAATTCACCCCTCCACTTT.

The chain combines TRBV7-2 with TRBJ2-7; 12 nucleotides agree with TRBD2. The CDR3 contains 14 residues. Germline V gene data show CDR1 as SGHTA and CDR2 as FQGNSA. Trimming at V came to 5 bases and at J to 6 bases, leaving 5 bases not matched to a gene. The CDR3 is CASSPSGGAFEQYV. For the CDR3, the DNA is TGTGCCAGCAGCCCTAGCGGGGGGGCCTTCGAGCAGTACGTC.

The genes are TRBV28 and TRBJ1-5; D gene uncertain. Germline V gene lookup returns CDR1 MDHEN and CDR2 SYDVKM. The CDR3 covers 17 residues. V lost 4 bases to trimming and J lost 6 bases, with 22 bases between them. CDR3 loop: CASSSGRMDKSGQPQHF. The CDR3 coding sequence is TGTGCCAGCAGTTCTGGACGGATGGATAAGAGCGGTCAGCCCCAGCATTTT.

CDR3 amino acids: CASSLGQGPYEQYV. DNA for the CDR3: TGTGCCAGCAGTTTGGGACAGGGCCCCTACGAGCAGTACGTC. The chain is built from TRBV6-6 and TRBJ2-7, with 9 nucleotides matching TRBD1. CDR3 length equals 14 residues. V lost 4 bases, J lost 2 bases, and 3 bases stayed unmatched. CDR1 and CDR2 from the germline V gene are MNHNY and SVGAGI (reference sequence).